The entry that follows covers one T cell receptor beta chain sequence. The entry originates in a study of blood T cell repertoires in COVID-19. Sequencing used immunoSEQ multiplex PCR; TCRdb keeps in-frame clones, though not all of them. The sample has 100,000 to 150,000 clones; around 83% are singletons. Per the germline V gene, CDR1 is SGHVS and CDR2 is FNYEAQ. V shed 2 bases and J shed 4 bases, with 15 bases lying between them. The CDR3 is 17 residues long. The sample taken for sequencing was peripheral blood. This receptor was obtained from a woman in her forties or fifties with acute or convalescent COVID-19. The chain links TRBV7-6 to TRBJ1-6, with a possible D match to TRBD1 (5 bases). DNA of the CDR3: TGTGCCAGCAGCTTACCCCGATCGCGGGGGTATAATTCACCCCTCCACTTT. Its protein product is CASSLPRSRGYNSPLHF.